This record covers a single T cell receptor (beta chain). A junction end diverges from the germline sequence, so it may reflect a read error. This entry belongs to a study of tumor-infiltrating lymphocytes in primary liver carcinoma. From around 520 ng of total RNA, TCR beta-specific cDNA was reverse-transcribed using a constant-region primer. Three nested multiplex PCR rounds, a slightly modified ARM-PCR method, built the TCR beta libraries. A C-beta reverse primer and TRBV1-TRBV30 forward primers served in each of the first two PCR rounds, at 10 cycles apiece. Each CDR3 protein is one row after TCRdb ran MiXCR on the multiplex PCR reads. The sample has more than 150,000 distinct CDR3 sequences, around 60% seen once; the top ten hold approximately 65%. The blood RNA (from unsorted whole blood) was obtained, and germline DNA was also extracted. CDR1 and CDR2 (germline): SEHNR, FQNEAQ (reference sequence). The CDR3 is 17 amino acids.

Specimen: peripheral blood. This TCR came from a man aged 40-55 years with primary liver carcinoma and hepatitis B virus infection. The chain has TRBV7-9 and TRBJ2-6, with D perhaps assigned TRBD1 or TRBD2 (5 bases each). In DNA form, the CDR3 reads TGTGCCAGCAGCCGGGACGCTTCTCTCTCTGGGGCCAACGTCCTGCCTTTC. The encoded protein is CASSRDASLSGANVLPF.